This passage covers 30 T cell receptor beta chains from one sample sequenced in a study of T cell repertoires in cytomegalovirus infection. TCRdb re-derived calls from the reads in MiXCR, one entry per CDR3 protein. The data show about 310,000 distinct CDR3 sequences, around 25% seen once. The antigens of these receptors remain unknown. Material: cultured PBMCs, obtained from culture after CMV antigen stimulation. The receptor set was obtained from a human donor in good health (CMV status not recorded). Some clones in this sample may be carry-over from other donors' samples.

The rearrangement joins TRBV7-9 to TRBJ2-2, with TRBD2 identical over 10 bases. The CDR3 has 16 amino acids. Trimming removed 4 bases from V and 4 bases from J; junction bases left unmatched: 6. CDR1 and CDR2 from the germline V gene are SEHNR and FQNEAQ (reference sequence). The CDR3 DNA sequence: TGTGCCAGCAGCTCCAGGACTAGCGGATTCACCGGGGAGCTGTTTTTT. It specifies CASSSRTSGFTGELFF.

This clonotype showed up many times. The chain combines TRBV6-1 with TRBJ1-6; no firm D call. This CDR3 has 11 residues. CDR1 is MNHNS and CDR2 is SASEGT in the germline V gene. V dropped 3 bases and J dropped 13 bases, with 7 bases sitting between them. CDR3 residues: CASSDSRPLHF. The CDR3 DNA is TGTGCCAGCAGTGACAGCAGGCCCCTCCACTTT.

The rearrangement uses TRBV20-1 and TRBJ2-7; the D gene is possibly TRBD1 (6 bases). From germline, CDR1 is DFQATT and CDR2 SNEGSKA (reference sequence). The CDR3 has 14 residues. Deletions cut 7 bases from V and 0 bases from J, with 16 bases between. The CDR3 DNA is TGCAGTGTCCCCGACAGGAAGAGCTCCTACGAGCAGTACTTC. This gives the protein CSVPDRKSSYEQYF.

The chain recombines TRBV24-1 with TRBJ2-1; 10 positions match TRBD2. This CDR3 is built from 20 residues. J gave up 0 bases and V 5 bases, and 15 bases lay outside the gene matches. Germline values: CDR1 KGHDR, CDR2 SFDVKD. CDR3 loop: CATSGSPGLAPQSSYNEQFF. As DNA, the CDR3 is TGTGCCACCAGTGGGAGCCCGGGACTAGCGCCTCAGAGCTCCTACAATGAGCAGTTCTTC.

A single count supports this clonotype. The genes are TRBV5-4 and TRBJ1-6; possibly TRBD1 for D (6 bases). The CDR3 has 16 amino acids. V lost 5 bases, J lost 1 base, and 13 bases lay in between. CDR1 and CDR2 from the germline V gene are SGHNT and YYREEE (reference sequence). This CDR3 is CASSWRGESYNSPLHF. The DNA for the CDR3 is TGTGCCAGCAGTTGGAGGGGGGAGTCCTATAATTCACCCCTCCACTTT.

This clonotype showed up just a few times. The V and J genes are TRBV4-1 and TRBJ1-2, with D possibly matching TRBD1 (6 bases). Germline V gives CDR1 MGHRA, CDR2 YSYEKL. The CDR3 is 19 residues long. The V gene lost 1 base and the J gene lost 2 bases, with 23 bases spanning the gap. The CDR3 sequence is CASSQGLGGTEKSNYGYTF. The CDR3 DNA is TGCGCCAGCAGCCAAGGTTTAGGGGGGACGGAGAAAAGCAACTATGGCTACACCTTC.

This clonotype was seen a single time. One base away lies a much larger clone, so this may be a sequencing read error. The chain recombines TRBV7-2 with TRBJ1-5; TRBD1 matches 9 bases. The CDR3 is 16 residues long. With V trimmed by 4 bases and J by 3 bases, 7 bases remained unmatched. CDR1 SGHTA and CDR2 FQGNSA come from the germline V gene. The CDR3 DNA sequence: TGTGCCAGCAGCTCCAACAGGGGGCCTGACAATCAGCCCCAGCATTTT. Its protein is CASSSNRGPDNQPQHF. Variable domain in full (rest from reference TRBV7-2 and TRBJ1-5): GAGVSQSPSNKVTEKGKDVELRCDPISGHTALYWYRQSLGQGLEFLIYFQGNSAPDKSGLPSDRFSAERTGGSVSTLTIQRTQQEDSAVYLCASSSNRGPDNQPQHFGDGTRLSIL.

Worth noting for this clonotype: This may come from a read error, since a much larger clone is one base off. The V gene is TRBV6-2 or TRBV6-3, the J gene TRBJ2-1; D is uncertain. The DNA end favors TRBJ2-7, so the J call may be wrong. Germline V gene sequence: CDR1 MNHEY, CDR2 SVGEGT. The CDR3 is made up of 14 amino acids. The CDR3 sequence: CASSYLESYNEQYF. The DNA of the CDR3 is TGTGCCAGCAGTTACCTAGAATCCTACAATGAGCAGTACTTC.

V gene TRBV2 combines with J gene TRBJ2-4, with D perhaps TRBD1 or TRBD2 (7 bases each). V lost 6 bases and J lost 0, with 21 bases in between. The CDR3 runs 18 residues. Germline V lookup: CDR1 SNHLY, CDR2 FYNNEI. The CDR3 DNA is TGTGCCAGCAGCGCCAGGGGGGGGGCGGCCCTAGCCAAAAACATTCAGTACTTC. Residues: CASSARGGAALAKNIQYF.

This clonotype was detected a few times. The DNA of the CDR3 is TGCAGTGCTCAAGACAGGGCCACTGAAGCTTTCTTT. As protein: CSAQDRATEAFF. The chain joins TRBV20-1 to TRBJ1-1; 7 bases line up with TRBD1. This CDR3 is 12 amino acids long. J was trimmed by 4 bases and V by 5 bases; bases with no gene match: 4. From germline, CDR1 is DFQATT and CDR2 SNEGSKA (reference sequence).

The chain links TRBV12-5 to TRBJ2-1; D is unresolved. The germline CDR1 and CDR2 sequences are LGHNT and FRNRAP. The V end lost 2 bases, the J end lost 7 bases, and 3 bases lay between the germline ends. The length of the CDR3 is 11 residues. In DNA, the CDR3 is TGTGCTAGTGGTTTGCTGAATGAGCAGTTCTTC. This encodes CASGLLNEQFF.

This clonotype was observed a few times. The chain joins TRBV4-1 to TRBJ1-6; 8 bases fit TRBD1. Germline-derived CDR1 and CDR2 are MGHRA and YSYEKL. There are 15 residues in the CDR3. After removal of 1 base from V and 9 bases from J, the junction contained 5 bases not matched to a gene. The CDR3 DNA is TGCGCCAGCAGCCAAGTGGACAGGGAGGCTTCACCCCTCCACTTT. It yields the protein CASSQVDREASPLHF.

This clonotype turned up a few times. The CDR3 protein is CSASPGTSPIQQFF. As DNA, the CDR3 is TGCAGCGCGTCCCCCGGGACTAGCCCTATCCAGCAGTTCTTC. The rearrangement joins TRBV29-1 to TRBJ2-1, with 9 bases lining up with TRBD2. Germline V lookup: CDR1 SQVTM, CDR2 ANQGSEA. J lost 11 bases, V lost 7 bases, and 15 bases had no gene match. This CDR3 has 14 amino acids.

This clonotype was recorded a few times. V usage is TRBV12-3 or TRBV12-4 and J usage is TRBJ2-2; D remains ambiguous. V dropped 6 bases and J dropped 1 base, with 3 bases sitting between them. The CDR3 is 12 residues long. The CDR3 loop is CASRMNTGELFF. CDR3 DNA: TGTGCCAGCAGGATGAACACCGGGGAGCTGTTTTTT.

This clonotype turned up a few times. The genes are TRBV12-3 or TRBV12-4 and TRBJ1-4; D might be TRBD1 (6 bases). The CDR3 has 15 residues. Trimming removed 3 bases from V and 8 bases from J, with 16 bases in between. In nucleotides, the CDR3 is TGTGCCAGCAGTTTCGGGGGGGGGCCCTCGGAAAAACTGTTTTTT. Translated: CASSFGGGPSEKLFF.

The chain employs TRBV7-2 and TRBJ2-3; the match to TRBD2 covers 10 bases. The ends lost 1 base at V and 3 bases at J; junction bases unmatched: 10. This CDR3 spans 18 amino acids. Germline lookup yields CDR1 SGHTA and CDR2 FQGNSA. The CDR3 loop reads CASSLEWMASGRTDTQYF. CDR3 bases: TGTGCCAGCAGCTTAGAATGGATGGCTAGCGGGAGAACAGATACGCAGTATTTT.

The chain has TRBV11-1 and TRBJ2-1, with no clear D. The CDR3 has 14 residues. Germline V gene data show CDR1 as SGHAT and CDR2 as FQDESV (reference sequence). V gave up 1 base and J gave up 6 bases, with 10 bases separating them. CDR3 bases: TGTGCCAGCAGCTTAGGGACGGTGGTCAATGAGCAGTTCTTC. Protein product: CASSLGTVVNEQFF.

This clonotype was seen a single time. The rearrangement uses TRBV20-1 and TRBJ2-5; D unclear. The V gene's germline CDR1 is DFQATT and CDR2 SNEGSKA (reference sequence). The CDR3 has 12 residues. Trimming stripped 0 bases from V and 5 bases from J, with 7 bases between. CDR3: CSAREFRETQYF. The CDR3 region has the DNA TGCAGTGCTAGAGAATTCCGTGAGACCCAGTACTTC.

V gene TRBV6-6 combines with J gene TRBJ2-1; possible D gene TRBD2, 5 bases. Germline CDR1 and CDR2: MNHNY and SVGAGI (reference sequence). The CDR3 contains 15 residues. Trimming shortened V by 6 bases and J by 6 bases, and 18 bases separated the two germline ends. CDR3 protein: CASSQWAGLSNEQFF. In DNA, the CDR3 is TGTGCCAGCAGCCAATGGGCGGGTCTTTCCAATGAGCAGTTCTTC.

This clonotype came up many times. The chain combines TRBV7-3 with TRBJ1-2; 10 bases are shared with TRBD1. CDR1 and CDR2 from the germline V gene are SGHTA and FQGTGA. Trimming cost V 2 bases and J 4 bases; bases outside gene matches: 4. There are 15 residues in the CDR3. The CDR3 nucleotides are TGTGCCAGCAGCTTATCCGGGACAGGGGCCTATGGCTACACCTTC. Translated: CASSLSGTGAYGYTF.

The chain links TRBV25-1 to TRBJ2-4; 7 bases are a match to TRBD2. Germline-derived CDR1 and CDR2 are MGHDK and SYGVNS. Germline trimming cut 2 bases from V and 11 bases from J; bases unmatched to any gene: 15. The CDR3 sequence is 16 residues long. CDR3 amino acids: CASSEGRSGGMLVQYF. For the CDR3, the DNA is TGTGCCAGCAGTGAAGGGCGATCGGGAGGCATGCTGGTTCAGTACTTC.

As concerns this clonotype: Relative to the germline gene, one junction end is altered; a read error may explain this. The rearrangement uses TRBV20-1 and TRBJ1-2; 7 bases fit TRBD1. The CDR3 loop spans 16 amino acids. CDR1 and CDR2 (germline): DFQATT, SNEGSKA (reference sequence). CDR3: CGAPLQDRSPLYGYTF. The CDR3 DNA sequence: TGCGGTGCTCCGCTTCAGGACAGGTCCCCTCTGTATGGCTACACCTTC.

This clonotype has a count of ten or more. DNA of the CDR3: TGTGCCAGCAGCCTGGGTGGAAGTGAGCAGTTCTTC. Translation gives CASSLGGSEQFF. The chain uses TRBV7-2 and TRBJ2-1; D is uncertain. CDR1 and CDR2 (germline): SGHTA, FQGNSA. The CDR3 contains 12 residues. V lost 5 bases, J lost 9 bases, and 11 bases lay in between.

The rearrangement links TRBV4-1 to TRBJ2-5, with a weak D call TRBD2 (7 bases). This CDR3 contains 15 residues. V was shortened by 0 bases and J by 9 bases, with 17 bases between the two germline ends. CDR1 and CDR2 from the germline V gene are MGHRA and YSYEKL. CDR3 in amino acids: CASSQEGTSRGAQYF. CDR3 nucleotides: TGCGCCAGCAGCCAAGAAGGGACAAGTCGGGGGGCCCAGTACTTC.

This clonotype was detected a few times. The chain couples TRBV15 to TRBJ1-2; D remains unclear. This CDR3 spans 15 amino acids. CDR1 is LNHNV and CDR2 is YYDKDF in the germline V gene (reference sequence). Trimming took off 0 bases at V and 2 bases at J, with 10 bases between the two ends. CDR3 residues: CATSREAASNYGYTF. The CDR3 DNA reads TGTGCCACCAGCAGAGAGGCAGCATCAAACTATGGCTACACCTTC.

This clonotype has just a few counts. The V and J genes are TRBV7-2 and TRBJ1-2, with D hard to call. CDR1 is SGHTA and CDR2 is FQGNSA in the germline V gene. The V and J ends lost 1 base and 4 bases respectively, with 7 bases between them. CDR3 length equals 13 residues. In DNA, the CDR3 is TGTGCCAGCAGCTTAGATAACATCTATGGCTACACCTTC. Translated: CASSLDNIYGYTF. The full variable domain, its missing parts supplied by reference TRBV7-2 and TRBJ1-2, is GAGVSQSPSNKVTEKGKDVELRCDPISGHTALYWYRQSLGQGLEFLIYFQGNSAPDKSGLPSDRFSAERTGGSVSTLTIQRTQQEDSAVYLCASSLDNIYGYTFGSGTRLTVV.

This clonotype was observed a handful of times. This rearrangement joins TRBV5-4 to TRBJ2-2; TRBD1 matches at 7 bases. The junction had 10 bases not matched to a gene; V was cut back by 4 bases and J by 4 bases. CDR3 length equals 16 residues. The germline V gene has CDR1 SGHNT and CDR2 YYREEE (reference sequence). CDR3 coding DNA: TGTGCCAGCAGCCCGGCTCGACAGGGTCCCACCGGGGAGCTGTTTTTT. As protein: CASSPARQGPTGELFF.

This clonotype has at least ten counts. V and J are TRBV7-3 and TRBJ1-1; D unresolved. This CDR3 contains 14 residues. V was pared by 2 bases and J by 1 base, with 8 bases between. From germline, CDR1 is SGHTA and CDR2 FQGTGA. As DNA, the CDR3 is TGTGCCAGCAGCTTAGGGCAGGAGAACACTGAAGCTTTCTTT. Its protein is CASSLGQENTEAFF.

The chain couples TRBV28 to TRBJ1-2, with 7 bases identical to TRBD1. The junction had 4 bases not matched to a gene; V was cut back by 6 bases and J by 3 bases. This CDR3 comprises 13 residues. CDR1 is MDHEN, CDR2 SYDVKM, per germline. CDR3 protein: CASRGTVHYGYTF. In nucleotides, the CDR3 is TGTGCCAGCAGGGGGACAGTACACTATGGCTACACCTTC.

The chain joins TRBV20-1 to TRBJ2-4; 7 positions agree with TRBD1. The CDR3 covers 14 residues. Per the germline V gene, CDR1 is DFQATT and CDR2 is SNEGSKA (reference sequence). V lost 2 bases to trimming and J lost 3 bases; unmatched junction nucleotides: 4. CDR3 loop: CSARWGTDKNIQYF. The CDR3 DNA sequence: TGCAGTGCTAGATGGGGGACAGACAAAAACATTCAGTACTTC.